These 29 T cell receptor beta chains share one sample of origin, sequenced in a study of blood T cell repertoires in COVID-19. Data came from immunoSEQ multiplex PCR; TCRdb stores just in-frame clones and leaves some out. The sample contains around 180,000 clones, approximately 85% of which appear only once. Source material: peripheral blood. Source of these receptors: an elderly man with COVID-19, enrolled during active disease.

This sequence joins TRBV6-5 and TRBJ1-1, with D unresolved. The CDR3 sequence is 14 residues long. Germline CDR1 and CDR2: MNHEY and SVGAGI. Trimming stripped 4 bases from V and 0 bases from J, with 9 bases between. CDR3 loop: CASSSSTLNTEAFF. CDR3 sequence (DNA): TGTGCCAGCAGTTCCTCGACTCTGAACACTGAAGCTTTCTTT.

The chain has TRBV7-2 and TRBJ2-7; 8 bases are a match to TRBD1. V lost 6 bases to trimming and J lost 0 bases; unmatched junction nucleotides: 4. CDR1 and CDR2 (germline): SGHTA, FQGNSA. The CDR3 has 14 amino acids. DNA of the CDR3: TGTGCCAGCAGGACCGGGACAGGCTCCTACGAGCAGTACTTC. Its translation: CASRTGTGSYEQYF.

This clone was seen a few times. CDR3: CASSPTETGSYGYTF. The CDR3 nucleotides are TGTGCCAGCAGTCCAACCGAGACAGGCAGCTATGGCTACACCTTC. The chain links TRBV27 to TRBJ1-2; D perhaps matches TRBD1 (6 bases). V was clipped by 5 bases and J by 4 bases, with 17 bases between them. The CDR3 is 15 residues long. CDR1 is MNHEY, CDR2 SMNVEV, per germline (reference sequence).

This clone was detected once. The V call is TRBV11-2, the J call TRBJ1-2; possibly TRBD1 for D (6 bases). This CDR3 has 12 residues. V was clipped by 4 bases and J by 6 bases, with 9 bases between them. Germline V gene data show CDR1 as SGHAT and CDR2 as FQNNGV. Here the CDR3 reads CASSSGDHGYTF. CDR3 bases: TGTGCCAGCAGCTCAGGGGATCATGGCTACACCTTC.

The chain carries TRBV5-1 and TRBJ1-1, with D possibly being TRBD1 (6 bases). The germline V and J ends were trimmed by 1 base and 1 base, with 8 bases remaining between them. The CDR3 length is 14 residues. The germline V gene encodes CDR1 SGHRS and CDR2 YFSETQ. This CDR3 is CASSLQQGNTEAFF. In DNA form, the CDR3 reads TGCGCCAGCAGCTTGCAACAGGGGAACACTGAAGCTTTCTTT.

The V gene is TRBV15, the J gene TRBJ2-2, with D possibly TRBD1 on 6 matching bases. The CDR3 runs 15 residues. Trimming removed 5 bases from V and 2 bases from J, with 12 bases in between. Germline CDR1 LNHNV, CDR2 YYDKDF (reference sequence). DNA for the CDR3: TGTGCCACCAGCGCCCTGGACAGTAACACCGGGGAGCTGTTTTTT. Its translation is CATSALDSNTGELFF. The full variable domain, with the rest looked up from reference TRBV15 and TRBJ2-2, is DAMVIQNPRYQVTQFGKPVTLSCSQTLNHNVMYWYQQKSSQAPKLLFHYYDKDFNNEADTPDNFQSRRPNTSFCFLDIRSPGLGDTAMYLCATSALDSNTGELFFGEGSRLTVL.

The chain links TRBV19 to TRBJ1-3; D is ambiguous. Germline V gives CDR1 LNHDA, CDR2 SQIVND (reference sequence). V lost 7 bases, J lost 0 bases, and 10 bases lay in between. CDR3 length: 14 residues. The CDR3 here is CASMRQNSGNTIYF. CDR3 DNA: TGTGCCAGTATGAGGCAGAACTCTGGAAACACCATATATTTT.

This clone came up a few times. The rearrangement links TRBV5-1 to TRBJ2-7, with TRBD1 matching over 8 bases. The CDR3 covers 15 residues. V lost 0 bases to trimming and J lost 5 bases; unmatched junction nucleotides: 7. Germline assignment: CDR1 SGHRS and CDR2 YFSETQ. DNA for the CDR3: TGCGCCAGCAGCTTGGCCACAGGGGGAAGGGACGAGCAGTACTTC. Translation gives CASSLATGGRDEQYF.

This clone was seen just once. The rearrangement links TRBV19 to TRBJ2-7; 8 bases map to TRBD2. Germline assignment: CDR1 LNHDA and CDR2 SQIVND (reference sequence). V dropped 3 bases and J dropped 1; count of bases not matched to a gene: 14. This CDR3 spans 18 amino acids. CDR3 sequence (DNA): TGTGCCAGTAGTATTTCGATGACGGGGGGGCATAGATCCTACGAGCAGTACTTC. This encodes CASSISMTGGHRSYEQYF.

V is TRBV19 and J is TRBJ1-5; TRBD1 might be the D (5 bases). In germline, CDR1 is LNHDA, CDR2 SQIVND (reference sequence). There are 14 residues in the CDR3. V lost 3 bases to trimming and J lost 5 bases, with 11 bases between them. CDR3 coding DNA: TGTGCCAGTAGTATGGGGGGTGGGGATCAGCCCCAGCATTTT. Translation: CASSMGGGDQPQHF. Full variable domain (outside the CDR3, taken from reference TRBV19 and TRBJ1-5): DGGITQSPKYLFRKEGQNVTLSCEQNLNHDAMYWYRQDPGQGLRLIYYSQIVNDFQKGDIAEGYSVSREKKESFPLTVTSAQKNPTAFYLCASSMGGGDQPQHFGDGTRLSIL.

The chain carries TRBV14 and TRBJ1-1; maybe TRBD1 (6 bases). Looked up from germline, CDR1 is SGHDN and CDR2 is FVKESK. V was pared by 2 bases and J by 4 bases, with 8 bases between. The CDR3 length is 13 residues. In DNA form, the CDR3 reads TGTGCCAGCAGCCAACTCAGGGGCACTGAAGCTTTCTTT. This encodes CASSQLRGTEAFF. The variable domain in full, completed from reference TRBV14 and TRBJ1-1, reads EAGVTQFPSHSVIEKGQTVTLRCDPISGHDNLYWYRRVMGKEIKFLLHFVKESKQDESGMPNNRFLAERTGGTYSTLKVQPAELEDSGVYFCASSQLRGTEAFFGQGTRLTVV.

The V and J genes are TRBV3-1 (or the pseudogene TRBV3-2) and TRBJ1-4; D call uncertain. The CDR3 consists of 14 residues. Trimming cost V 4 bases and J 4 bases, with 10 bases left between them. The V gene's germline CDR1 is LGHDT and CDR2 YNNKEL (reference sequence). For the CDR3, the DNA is TGTGCCAGCAGCCGTGGACTGAATAATGAAAAACTGTTTTTT. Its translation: CASSRGLNNEKLFF.

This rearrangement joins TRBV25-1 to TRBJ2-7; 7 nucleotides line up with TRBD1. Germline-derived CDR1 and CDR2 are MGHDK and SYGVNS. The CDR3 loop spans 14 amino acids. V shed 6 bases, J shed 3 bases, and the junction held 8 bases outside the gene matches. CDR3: CASSENRDSYEQYF. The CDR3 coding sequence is TGTGCCAGCAGCGAGAACCGGGACAGCTACGAGCAGTACTTC.

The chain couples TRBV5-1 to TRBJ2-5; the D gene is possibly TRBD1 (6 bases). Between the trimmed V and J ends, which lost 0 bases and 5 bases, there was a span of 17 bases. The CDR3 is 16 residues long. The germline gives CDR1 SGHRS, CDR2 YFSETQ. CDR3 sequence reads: CASSLVGRGEEETQYF. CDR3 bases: TGCGCCAGCAGCTTGGTTGGCAGGGGAGAAGAGGAGACCCAGTACTTC. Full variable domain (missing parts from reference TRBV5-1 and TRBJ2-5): KAGVTQTPRYLIKTRGQQVTLSCSPISGHRSVSWYQQTPGQGLQFLFEYFSETQRNKGNFPGRFSGRQFSNSRSEMNVSTLELGDSALYLCASSLVGRGEEETQYFGPGTRLLVL.

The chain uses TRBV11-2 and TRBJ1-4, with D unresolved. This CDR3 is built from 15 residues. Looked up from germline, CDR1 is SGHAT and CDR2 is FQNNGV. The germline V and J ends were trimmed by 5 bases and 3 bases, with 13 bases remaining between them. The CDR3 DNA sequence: TGTGCCAGCAGCCCATTAGTGTTGGCTAATGAAAAACTGTTTTTT. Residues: CASSPLVLANEKLFF.

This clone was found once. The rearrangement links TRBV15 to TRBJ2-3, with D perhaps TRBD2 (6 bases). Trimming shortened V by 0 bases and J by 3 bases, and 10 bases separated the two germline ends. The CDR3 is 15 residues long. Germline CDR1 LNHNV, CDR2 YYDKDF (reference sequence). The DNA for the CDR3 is TGTGCCACCAGCAGAGATGTACTAGCAACAGATACGCAGTATTTT. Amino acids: CATSRDVLATDTQYF. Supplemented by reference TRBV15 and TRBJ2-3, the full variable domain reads DAMVIQNPRYQVTQFGKPVTLSCSQTLNHNVMYWYQQKSSQAPKLLFHYYDKDFNNEADTPDNFQSRRPNTSFCFLDIRSPGLGDTAMYLCATSRDVLATDTQYFGPGTRLTVL.

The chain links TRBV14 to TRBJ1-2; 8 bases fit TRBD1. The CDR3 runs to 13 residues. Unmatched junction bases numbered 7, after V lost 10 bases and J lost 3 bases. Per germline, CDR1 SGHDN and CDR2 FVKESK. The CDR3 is CAIRQGLDYGYTF. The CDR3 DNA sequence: TGTGCCATCCGACAGGGGTTGGACTATGGCTACACCTTC.

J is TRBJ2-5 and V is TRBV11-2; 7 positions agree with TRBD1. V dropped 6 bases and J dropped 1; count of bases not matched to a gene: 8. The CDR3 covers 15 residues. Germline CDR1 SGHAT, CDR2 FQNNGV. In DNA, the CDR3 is TGTGCCAGCAGTAGACAGGGCCTCTTCCAAGAGACCCAGTACTTC. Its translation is CASSRQGLFQETQYF.

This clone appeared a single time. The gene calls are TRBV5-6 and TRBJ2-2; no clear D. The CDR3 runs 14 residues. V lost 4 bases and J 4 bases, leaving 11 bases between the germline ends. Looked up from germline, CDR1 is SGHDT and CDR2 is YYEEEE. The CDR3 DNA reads TGTGCCAGCAGCCCTGCGCCCACCACCGGGGAGCTGTTTTTT. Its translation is CASSPAPTTGELFF.

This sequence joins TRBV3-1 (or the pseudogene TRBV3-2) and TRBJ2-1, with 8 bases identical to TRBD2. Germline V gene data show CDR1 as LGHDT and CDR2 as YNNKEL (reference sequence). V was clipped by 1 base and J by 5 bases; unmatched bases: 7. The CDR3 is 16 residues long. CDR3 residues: CASSQGVGTSHNEQFF. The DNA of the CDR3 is TGTGCCAGCAGCCAAGGCGTCGGGACTAGTCACAATGAGCAGTTCTTC.

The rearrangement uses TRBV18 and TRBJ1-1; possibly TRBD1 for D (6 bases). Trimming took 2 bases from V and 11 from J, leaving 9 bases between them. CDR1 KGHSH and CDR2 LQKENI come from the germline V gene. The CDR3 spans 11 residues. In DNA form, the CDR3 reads TGTGCCAGCTCACCAGGCGGGGGCGCTTTCTTT. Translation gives CASSPGGGAFF.

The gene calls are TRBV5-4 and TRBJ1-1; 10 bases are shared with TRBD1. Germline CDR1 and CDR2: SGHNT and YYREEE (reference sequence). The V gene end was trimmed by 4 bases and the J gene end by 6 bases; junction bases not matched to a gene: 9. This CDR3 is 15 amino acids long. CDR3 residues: CASSPRQGASAEAFF. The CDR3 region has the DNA TGTGCCAGCAGCCCCCGACAGGGGGCCTCAGCTGAAGCTTTCTTT.

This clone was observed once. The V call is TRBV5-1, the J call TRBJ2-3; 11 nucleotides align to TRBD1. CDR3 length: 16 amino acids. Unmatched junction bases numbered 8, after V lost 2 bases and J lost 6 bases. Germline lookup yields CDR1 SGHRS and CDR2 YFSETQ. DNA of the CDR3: TGCGCCAGCAGCTTTGTCCGGGACAGGGGGAAGGATACGCAGTATTTT. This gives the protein CASSFVRDRGKDTQYF.

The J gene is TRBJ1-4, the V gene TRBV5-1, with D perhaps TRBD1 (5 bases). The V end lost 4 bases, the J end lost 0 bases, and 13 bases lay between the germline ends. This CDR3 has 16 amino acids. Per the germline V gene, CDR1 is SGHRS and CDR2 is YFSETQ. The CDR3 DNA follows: TGCGCCAGCAGCCCTGGAGACAGTTCAACTAATGAAAAACTGTTTTTT. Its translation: CASSPGDSSTNEKLFF.

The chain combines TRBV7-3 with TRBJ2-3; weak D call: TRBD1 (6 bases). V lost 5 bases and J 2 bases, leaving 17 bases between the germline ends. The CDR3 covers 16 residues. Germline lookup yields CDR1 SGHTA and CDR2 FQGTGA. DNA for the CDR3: TGTGCCAGCAGCCCAAGCGTAAACAGGGACACAGATACGCAGTATTTT. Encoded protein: CASSPSVNRDTDTQYF. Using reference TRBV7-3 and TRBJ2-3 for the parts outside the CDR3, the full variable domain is GAGVSQTPSNKVTEKGKYVELRCDPISGHTALYWYRQSLGQGPEFLIYFQGTGAADDSGLPNDRFFAVRPEGSVSTLKIQRTERGDSAVYLCASSPSVNRDTDTQYFGPGTRLTVL.

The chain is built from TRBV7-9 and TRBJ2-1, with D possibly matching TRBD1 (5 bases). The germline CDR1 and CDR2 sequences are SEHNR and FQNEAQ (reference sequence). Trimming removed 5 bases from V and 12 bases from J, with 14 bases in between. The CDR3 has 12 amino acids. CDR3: CASSPQQDGQFF. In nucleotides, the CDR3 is TGTGCCAGCAGCCCCCAACAGGATGGGCAGTTCTTC.

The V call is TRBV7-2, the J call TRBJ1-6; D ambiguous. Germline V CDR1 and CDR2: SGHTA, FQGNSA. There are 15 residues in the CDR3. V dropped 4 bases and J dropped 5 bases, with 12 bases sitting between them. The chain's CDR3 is CASSSFVLDNSPLHF. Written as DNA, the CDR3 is TGTGCCAGCAGCTCTTTCGTACTGGATAATTCACCCCTCCACTTT.

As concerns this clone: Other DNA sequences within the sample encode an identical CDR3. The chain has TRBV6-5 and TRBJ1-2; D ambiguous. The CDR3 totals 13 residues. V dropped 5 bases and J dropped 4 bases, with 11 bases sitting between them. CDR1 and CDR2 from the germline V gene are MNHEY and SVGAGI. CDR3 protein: CASSRTGGYGYTF. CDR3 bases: TGTGCCAGCAGTAGAACCGGCGGCTATGGCTACACCTTC.

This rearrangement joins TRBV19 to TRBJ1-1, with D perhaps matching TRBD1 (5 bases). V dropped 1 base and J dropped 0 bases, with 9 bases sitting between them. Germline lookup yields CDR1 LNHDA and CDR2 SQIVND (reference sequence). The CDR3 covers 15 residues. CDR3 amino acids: CASSIAGGVNTEAFF. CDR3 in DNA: TGTGCCAGTAGTATAGCCGGGGGGGTGAACACTGAAGCTTTCTTT.